The 18 T cell receptor beta chains given below trace back to one sample, sequenced in a study of cytomegalovirus exposure and HLA in healthy donors. A multiplex PCR was run with 60 Vbeta primers and 13 Jbeta primers. Here immunoSEQ multiplex PCR was the method, and the copy in TCRdb shows in-frame clones only, minus some. Of 150,000 or so clones listed, about 84% are singletons. The sample taken for sequencing was PBMCs. The receptors were sampled from a woman aged 35 to 49 in good health and CMV-seropositive.

Only a few counts were recorded for this clone. The genes are TRBV5-6 and TRBJ2-1; 9 nucleotides agree with TRBD1. V lost 5 bases to trimming and J lost 7 bases; unmatched junction nucleotides: 10. The CDR3 covers 15 residues. From germline, CDR1 is SGHDT and CDR2 YYEEEE. The CDR3: CASSFTGTGINEQFF. CDR3 nucleotide sequence: TGTGCCAGCAGTTTTACCGGGACAGGGATTAATGAGCAGTTCTTC.

V is TRBV19 and J is TRBJ2-1, with TRBD1 matching 7 bases. The CDR3 is 12 amino acids. Germline V gene data show CDR1 as LNHDA and CDR2 as SQIVND (reference sequence). The J segment lost 13 bases and the V segment lost 2 bases, leaving 5 bases of the junction unmatched. CDR3 sequence reads: CASSIIGQDQFF. The DNA of the CDR3 is TGTGCCAGTAGTATAATAGGACAGGACCAGTTCTTC.

This chain uses TRBV6-1 with TRBJ2-2, with 15 positions matching TRBD2. The germline V gene encodes CDR1 MNHNS and CDR2 SASEGT. The CDR3 contains 19 residues. Trimming removed 0 bases from V and 6 bases from J; junction bases left unmatched: 8. CDR3 sequence reads: CASSEAPGLAGGRAGELFF. Here the CDR3 DNA reads TGTGCCAGCAGTGAAGCTCCGGGACTAGCGGGAGGTCGGGCCGGGGAGCTGTTTTTT.

This clone was detected only once. V is TRBV28 and J is TRBJ2-3; 9 nucleotides line up with TRBD1. Germline CDR1 is MDHEN and CDR2 is SYDVKM. V lost 5 bases, J lost 4 bases, and 7 bases stayed unmatched. CDR3 length: 15 residues. The CDR3 DNA reads TGTGCCAGCAGTCCGCCACAGGGGGCCCCAGATACGCAGTATTTT. Amino acid sequence: CASSPPQGAPDTQYF. Full variable domain (remainder filled in from reference TRBV28 and TRBJ2-3): DVKVTQSSRYLVKRTGEKVFLECVQDMDHENMFWYRQDPGLGLRLIYFSYDVKMKEKGDIPEGYSVSREKKERFSLILESASTNQTSMYLCASSPPQGAPDTQYFGPGTRLTVL.

V and J are TRBV11-2 and TRBJ2-3, with D possibly TRBD2 on 6 matching bases. V lost 3 bases and J 3 bases, leaving 22 bases between the germline ends. The CDR3 covers 18 residues. CDR1 and CDR2 (germline): SGHAT, FQNNGV. CDR3 region: CASSFPSEREKETDTQYF. The CDR3 bases are TGTGCCAGCAGCTTCCCCTCCGAACGGGAGAAGGAGACAGATACGCAGTATTTT.

The chain joins TRBV5-1 to TRBJ2-7; 8 nucleotides match TRBD2. The CDR3 contains 14 residues. In germline, CDR1 is SGHRS, CDR2 YFSETQ. The ends lost 4 bases at V and 2 bases at J; junction bases unmatched: 5. The CDR3 region is CASSPGGDTYEQYF. DNA of the CDR3: TGCGCCAGCAGCCCGGGGGGGGATACCTACGAGCAGTACTTC. The entire variable domain, with the rest obtained from reference TRBV5-1 and TRBJ2-7, is as follows: KAGVTQTPRYLIKTRGQQVTLSCSPISGHRSVSWYQQTPGQGLQFLFEYFSETQRNKGNFPGRFSGRQFSNSRSEMNVSTLELGDSALYLCASSPGGDTYEQYFGPGTRLTVT.

The rearrangement uses TRBV7-2 and TRBJ1-5; 12 positions match TRBD1. V lost 1 base to trimming and J lost 7 bases; unmatched junction nucleotides: 2. CDR1 is SGHTA, CDR2 FQGNSA, per germline. The CDR3 extends over 15 amino acids. The CDR3 DNA reads TGTGCCAGCAGCTTAGAGGGACAGGGGGCCCAGCCCCAGCATTTT. Encoded protein: CASSLEGQGAQPQHF.

CDR3 region: CASSPLVGGRTDTQYF. Written as DNA, the CDR3 is TGCGCCAGCAGCCCATTAGTGGGGGGACGCACAGATACGCAGTATTTT. This rearrangement joins TRBV5-1 to TRBJ2-3, with D perhaps TRBD2 (6 bases). Germline assignment: CDR1 SGHRS and CDR2 YFSETQ. Trimming pared 4 bases from V and 1 base from J, leaving 16 bases between. This CDR3 comprises 16 residues.

The chain couples TRBV10-3 to TRBJ2-5, with TRBD1 identical over 8 bases. The tail of the sequence fits TRBJ2-7 better, so the J call may be wrong. CDR3 length: 15 residues. Germline-derived CDR1 and CDR2 are ENHRY and SYGVKD. The CDR3 nucleotides read TGTGCCATCAGTGCCACGGACAGGGAGAACTACGAGCAGTACTTC. Protein: CAISATDRENYEQYF.

V is TRBV5-1 and J is TRBJ2-1, with 9 nucleotides matching TRBD2. J was trimmed by 4 bases and V by 3 bases; bases with no gene match: 2. Germline CDR1 and CDR2: SGHRS and YFSETQ. The length of the CDR3 is 14 residues. The CDR3 nucleotides are TGCGCCAGCAGCTGGCGGGAGGGGTACAATGAGCAGTTCTTC. This gives the protein CASSWREGYNEQFF.

This clone was counted between two and nine times. The chain has TRBV29-1 and TRBJ1-5; D ambiguous. Trimming cost V 3 bases and J 0 bases, with 9 bases left between them. The CDR3 runs to 14 residues. Germline V gene lookup returns CDR1 SQVTM and CDR2 ANQGSEA. The CDR3 loop is CSVERILSNQPQHF. As DNA, the CDR3 is TGCAGCGTTGAGAGGATCCTTAGCAATCAGCCCCAGCATTTT.

The chain is built from TRBV6-1 and TRBJ2-7; D is perhaps TRBD2 (5 bases). The V gene's germline CDR1 is MNHNS and CDR2 SASEGT. The V gene lost 2 bases and the J gene lost 2 bases, with 13 bases spanning the gap. This CDR3 has 15 residues. CDR3 nucleotide sequence: TGTGCCAGCAGTGAACTAGCTTTCCGGGCCTACGAGCAGTACTTC. Its protein is CASSELAFRAYEQYF.

The chain employs TRBV28 and TRBJ2-1; 7 positions match TRBD2. Germline lookup yields CDR1 MDHEN and CDR2 SYDVKM. The length of the CDR3 is 14 residues. Trimming took 7 bases from V and 10 from J; bases not matched to a gene: 13. The CDR3 region is CASKLAPKPAEQFF. CDR3 nucleotide sequence: TGTGCCAGCAAACTAGCGCCAAAGCCTGCCGAGCAGTTCTTC.

CDR3 amino acids: CASSLKGGRDQPQHF. The CDR3 DNA follows: TGTGCCAGCAGCTTAAAAGGGGGAAGGGATCAGCCCCAGCATTTT. The chain recombines TRBV7-9 with TRBJ1-5; possible D gene TRBD1, 6 bases. CDR1 SEHNR and CDR2 FQNEAQ come from the germline V gene (reference sequence). Trimming removed 2 bases from V and 5 bases from J, with 13 bases in between. This CDR3 has 15 residues. Based on the CDR3 plus reference TRBV7-9 and TRBJ1-5, the full variable domain is DTGVSQNPRHKITKRGQNVTFRCDPISEHNRLYWYRQTLGQGPEFLTYFQNEAQLEKSRLLSDRFSAERPKGSFSTLEIQRTEQGDSAMYLCASSLKGGRDQPQHFGDGTRLSIL.

The CDR3 sequence is CASSLGQGAVYEQYF. CDR3 sequence (DNA): TGTGCCAGCAGCTTGGGACAGGGTGCGGTCTACGAGCAGTACTTC. The chain couples TRBV5-4 to TRBJ2-7; 7 bases are a match to TRBD1. CDR1 SGHNT and CDR2 YYREEE come from the germline V gene (reference sequence). V lost 0 bases, J lost 3 bases, and 6 bases stayed unmatched. This CDR3 has 15 residues.

This clone was seen more than once but under ten times. The J gene is TRBJ2-7, the V gene TRBV28; 7 nucleotides agree with TRBD1. The length of the CDR3 is 15 residues. Germline assignment: CDR1 MDHEN and CDR2 SYDVKM. V shed 6 bases, J shed 6 bases, and the junction held 14 bases outside the gene matches. The CDR3, as DNA: TGTGCCAGCAGCCCCCCGGACAGGCCCAGGTTCGAGCAGTACTTC. This translates into CASSPPDRPRFEQYF.

This chain connects TRBV6-1 to TRBJ2-7; 8 bases match TRBD2. Trimming took 6 bases from V and 6 from J; bases not matched to a gene: 4. Germline loops: CDR1 MNHNS, CDR2 SASEGT. This CDR3 spans 12 amino acids. CDR3 region: CASSRGGFEQYF. The CDR3 DNA reads as TGTGCCAGCAGCCGGGGGGGGTTCGAGCAGTACTTC.

V usage is TRBV5-1 and J usage is TRBJ1-2; TRBD1 matches at 8 bases. The length of the CDR3 is 14 residues. The ends lost 6 bases at V and 7 bases at J; junction bases unmatched: 11. CDR1 and CDR2 (germline): SGHRS, YFSETQ. The CDR3, as DNA: TGCGCCAGCAACTGTACAGGGGGTGGTTGTGGCTACACCTTC. It specifies CASNCTGGGCGYTF.